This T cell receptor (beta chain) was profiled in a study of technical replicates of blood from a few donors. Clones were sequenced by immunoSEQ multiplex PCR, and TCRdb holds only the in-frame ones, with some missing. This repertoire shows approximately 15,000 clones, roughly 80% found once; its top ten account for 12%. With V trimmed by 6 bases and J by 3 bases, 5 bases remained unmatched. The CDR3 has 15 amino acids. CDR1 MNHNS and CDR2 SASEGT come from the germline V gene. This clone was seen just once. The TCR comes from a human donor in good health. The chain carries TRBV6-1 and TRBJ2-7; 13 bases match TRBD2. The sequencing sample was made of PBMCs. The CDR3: CASRIGTSGNYEQYF. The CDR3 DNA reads TGTGCCAGCAGGATCGGGACTAGCGGGAACTACGAGCAGTACTTC.